The 6 T cell receptor beta chains below come from one sample, sequenced in a study of neurological immune-mediated disorders. TCRdb re-called the 5' RACE reads through MiXCR, storing one row per CDR3 protein. The sample has 65,000 to 85,000 distinct CDR3 sequences; approximately 3.3% are singletons. Sequences were obtained from PBMCs. The receptors shown here come from a woman aged 50 to 65 with multiple sclerosis.

This clonotype was counted many times. The chain joins TRBV6-9 to TRBJ2-7, with 8 positions matching TRBD1. Germline V lookup: CDR1 MNHGY, CDR2 SVAAGI. Trimming cost V 5 bases and J 5 bases; bases outside gene matches: 11. CDR3 size: 15 residues. The CDR3 nucleotides are TGTGCCAGCAGTGGCTGGACAGGGTCTCCTAACGAGCAGTACGTC. It codes for CASSGWTGSPNEQYV.

This rearrangement joins TRBV28 to TRBJ2-6, with D unclear. The CDR3 sequence is 13 residues long. V was cut by 5 bases and J by 2 bases, with 4 bases left in between. The germline V gene has CDR1 MDHEN and CDR2 SYDVKM. The CDR3 sequence: CASSAPGANVLTF. CDR3 DNA: TGTGCCAGCAGTGCCCCTGGGGCCAACGTCCTGACTTTC.

This clonotype occurred many times. DNA of the CDR3: TGTGCCAGCAGCCGATTTGGGGACCGGGAGGGCCAGCCCCAGCATTTT. It codes for CASSRFGDREGQPQHF. The rearrangement uses TRBV5-6 and TRBJ1-5; D possibly corresponds to TRBD1 (5 bases). The CDR3 loop spans 16 amino acids. The V gene lost 4 bases and the J gene lost 7 bases, with 21 bases spanning the gap. Germline V gene lookup returns CDR1 SGHDT and CDR2 YYEEEE.

This clonotype was seen repeatedly, ten times or more. In DNA, the CDR3 is TGCGCCAGCAGCCCTGGACTGCTAGAAAGCACAGATACGCAGTATTTT. This sequence encodes CASSPGLLESTDTQYF. The chain links TRBV5-1 to TRBJ2-3; possible D gene TRBD2, 5 bases. Germline V gene lookup returns CDR1 SGHRS and CDR2 YFSETQ. The CDR3 length is 16 residues. The V end was cut by 4 bases, the J end by 0 bases, with 15 bases between.

This clonotype was detected many times. This chain joins TRBV7-9 and TRBJ2-7; weak D call: TRBD1 (6 bases). This CDR3 is 13 amino acids long. V lost 6 bases to trimming and J lost 6 bases, with 15 bases between them. CDR1 is SEHNR, CDR2 FQNEAQ, per germline (reference sequence). CDR3 coding DNA: TGTGCCAGCAGAAGGCAAATAGGGGGCGAGCAGTACTTC. Translated, it gives CASRRQIGGEQYF.

This clonotype was observed a few times. A much larger clone lies a single base off, so this may be a read error. The rearrangement uses TRBV9 and TRBJ1-5; a possible D gene is TRBD1 (6 bases). Looked up from germline, CDR1 is SGDLS and CDR2 is YYNGEE. This CDR3 spans 13 amino acids. The CDR3 here is CASSRQENQPQNF. CDR3 nucleotide sequence: TGTGCCAGCAGCCGACAGGAGAATCAGCCCCAGAATTTT.